A selection of T cell receptor beta chains follows, all from one sample in a study of T cell responses to AZD1222 COVID-19 vaccine. Assay used: immunoSEQ multiplex PCR; TCRdb lists only in-frame clones, some missing. The repertoire includes around 200,000 clones, about 91% of them detected once, and approximately 0.49% sits in the top ten. Sequencing was performed on peripheral blood, taken on day 0 of AZD1222 vaccination. The receptors here all came from an adult in good health. Both conserved end residues are trimmed from each CDR3. The order of the fields is J gene, CDR3 length, V gene, CDR3 protein.

TRBJ1-3 13 TRBV28 ASTDYLGRGNTIY
TRBJ1-5 15 TRBV18 ASSPTAGLEGNQPQH
TRBJ2-5 12 TRBV5-1 ASSLGGEQETQY
TRBJ2-5 13 TRBV4-3 ASSPSLHRQETQY
TRBJ1-1 13 TRBV28 ASSGDKARLREAF
TRBJ2-7 14 TRBV5-8 ASSLDSGTGRYEQY
TRBJ2-1 14 TRBV27 ASSLSAAVSYNEQF
TRBJ2-5 13 TRBV9 ASSVDPIGQETQY
TRBJ1-5 13 TRBV27 ASSLGAYSNQPQH
TRBJ2-1 14 TRBV4-2 ASSQDSPPPYNEQF
TRBJ1-5 16 TRBV28 ASSLRGRPFSGNQPQH
TRBJ1-2 11 TRBV2 ASNSERVGGYT
TRBJ1-4 15 TRBV19 ASSREDRGSTNEKLF
TRBJ2-7 13 TRBV7-9 ASSLGGEWGSEQY
TRBJ2-1 16 TRBV18 ASSPVTGGYTSYNEQF
TRBJ2-3 11 TRBV5-6 ASSSRGRPNLY
TRBJ2-5 9 TRBV10-2 ASVLGETQY
TRBJ1-6 11 TRBV11-2 ASSLDRVRPLH
TRBJ2-2 18 TRBV28 ASSFPLRLAGYSNTGELF
TRBJ2-7 13 TRBV28 ASSLKWEGHYEQY
TRBJ2-1 13 TRBV7-9 ASSIRTGGHNEQF
TRBJ2-3 10 TRBV28 AGGISTDTQY
TRBJ1-1 10 TRBV15 ATSRALTEAF
TRBJ2-1 13 TRBV7-9 ASSSDAGAGNEQF
TRBJ2-5 10 TRBV5-4 ASSLAGETQY
TRBJ2-7 11 TRBV6-2/TRBV6-3 ASSPGTYYEQY
TRBJ2-2 12 TRBV6-4 ASKGLADTGELF
TRBJ2-7 14 TRBV28 ASSLSPSASSYEQY
TRBJ2-1 13 TRBV9 ASSGGLAGGNEQF
TRBJ2-5 15 TRBV4-1 ASSQARAGIHQETQY
TRBJ2-7 14 TRBV30 AWSVRQGARIYEQY
TRBJ2-3 15 TRBV14 ASSPDRGPLSTDTQY
TRBJ2-1 10 TRBV4-1 ASSHPRSEQF
TRBJ1-6 12 TRBV18 ASSTSRWDSPLH
TRBJ2-7 12 TRBV7-3 ASRGSRNSYEQY
TRBJ2-3 12 TRBV6-5 ASSLQGVPPTQY
TRBJ2-7 11 TRBV7-9 ASSLTGAWEQY
TRBJ1-2 12 TRBV30 AWSPPGFGYGYT
TRBJ2-7 14 TRBV11-2 ASSFSSGRANVEQY
TRBJ1-4 12 TRBV10-2 ASSEIGLSEKLF
TRBJ1-2 12 TRBV7-2 ASRRIDRESGYT